One TCR beta chain is described in this entry. Its antigen has not been determined. Base qualities are not at hand, and no much larger clone is one base apart. This sample was included in a study of shared T cell receptors in the human thymus (dated by TCRdb to about 2021). Some background on the complete study: The study investigated the way shared, self-reactive T-cell receptor alpha chains are produced in the human thymus.

Relative to germline, V is 3 bases shorter and J is 2 bases shorter, with 11 bases between their ends. The CDR1 and CDR2 encoded by the germline V gene (reference sequence) are MNHEY and SMNVEV. Reading from cysteine to phenylalanine, the CDR3 counts 14 amino acids. Here the CDR3 DNA is all that survives: 42 bases in frame from base 1. Library construction relied on the immunoSEQ multiplex PCR assay. Entries here come from immuneACCESS through TCRdb and include only in-frame sequences with V and J called. Some clones fail to appear in such tables; in the studies checked, an unresolved V gene covers under half of the shortfall, and the cause of the remainder is unknown. A total of approximately 730,000 clones appear in this sample, 75% to 90% of them only once. The ten largest account for 0.0095% to 0.011% of the sample. The same sample was also studied in work on human thymus T cells. That second publication adds: The donors were immunologically healthy infants in Finland who had open corrective cardiac surgery for congenital heart defects. The thymus tissue came from surgical resects taken out during corrective cardiac surgery. V and J gene segment usage appeared biased in both thymic and peripheral blood repertoires. The related research reported highly overlapping thymic TCR repertoires among unrelated individuals. TCR alpha and beta repertoires from about 8 infant thymus samples and a few related peripheral blood samples were characterized in the study. The infant donors were roughly 7 to 244 days old, and the cohort included a handful of males and a couple of females. Thymocytes were mechanically released from the tissue and were stored as pellets of about 9.5-33 million cells at -70 degrees C. A QIAsymphony instrument was used to extract genomic DNA from frozen cell pellets. Using the immunoSEQ multiplex PCR assay, the TCRB and TCRAD loci were amplified from a standardized quantity of quality-controlled genomic DNA. The V(D)J region was spanned by amplicons of a length sufficient to cover the CDR3 and to identify V and J genes. Amplicon sequencing was performed on an Illumina platform through the commercial immunoSEQ service. Primer bias and sequencing errors were corrected as previously described, and TCRAD and TCRB definitions were based on the IMGT database. The repertoires were analysed using immunoSEQ Analyzer 3.0 and VDJTools for basic statistics, V/J segment usage, diversity estimates, rarefaction and pairwise overlap. To estimate diversity, the Chao1, ChaoE, Efron-Thisted, Shannon and inverse Simpson indices were applied, and diversity was also estimated on datasets down-sampled to the smallest sample. Repertoire overlap was assessed by strict matching of CDR3 nucleotide sequence, V gene and J gene, and clustering was done by Jaccard-based multidimensional scaling. On average, thymus samples yielded around 850,000 unique TCRB clonotypes, whereas blood samples yielded 75,000 to 95,000.

Sequenced: thymocytes. The chain is made from TRBV27 and TRBJ2-7; TRBD1 could be the D gene, as 5 bases match. The TCR was taken from a girl under two years old with a congenital heart defect. Donor details come from another sample of the same person, matched by shared clones. The bases read TGTGCCAGCAGTTTTATCAGGGAACCCTACGAGCAGTACTTC. It translates to CASSFIREPYEQYF.